This T cell receptor beta chain was identified during a study of cytomegalovirus exposure and HLA in healthy donors. Regarding this clone: Its ends do not fully match the called genes, so a read error is possible.

In the PCR, 60 Vbeta and 13 Jbeta primers were used. Clones were read by immunoSEQ multiplex PCR, and TCRdb kept only the in-frame ones, dropping some. The sample lists over 70,000 clones, 70% to 80% occurring once. The sequencing input was PBMCs. The receptor was derived from a man in his fifties in good health and CMV-seropositive.

CDR3 loop: CASSSGTDSYKQYF. The CDR3 bases are TGTGCCAGCAGCTCCGGGACTGACTCCTACAAGCAGTACTTC. The chain joins TRBV7-9 to TRBJ2-7; D is possibly TRBD2 (6 bases). The germline V gene has CDR1 SEHNR and CDR2 FQNEAQ (reference sequence). The CDR3 has 14 amino acids.